The rows below give T cell receptor beta chains drawn from one sample of a study of beta chain features in type 1 diabetes. Using immunoSEQ multiplex PCR, the repertoire was profiled, and TCRdb retains in-frame clones only, with some absent. This sample has 250,000 to 350,000 clones; 12% to 15% occur once, and the top ten carry about 6.6%. The sample taken for sequencing was central memory CD4+ T cells from blood. These receptors all stem from a young man in good health. CDR3s leave out the opening cysteine and the closing phenylalanine or tryptophan. Fields, in order: J gene, CDR3 length, V gene, CDR3 protein.

j_call: TRBJ1-2; cdr3_length: 10; v_call: TRBV6-1; cdr3_aa: ASSEKVGYYT
j_call: TRBJ2-5; cdr3_length: 12; v_call: TRBV11-2; cdr3_aa: ASSLLNRAGTQY
j_call: TRBJ1-6; cdr3_length: 12; v_call: TRBV5-1; cdr3_aa: ASSRGQWSSPLH
j_call: TRBJ2-1; cdr3_length: 14; v_call: TRBV5-1; cdr3_aa: ASSETGAGGGNEQF
j_call: TRBJ1-6; cdr3_length: 13; v_call: TRBV23-1; cdr3_aa: ASSQIASRDSPLH
j_call: TRBJ1-5; cdr3_length: 12; v_call: TRBV7-9; cdr3_aa: ASSLAGQNQPQH
j_call: TRBJ2-7; cdr3_length: 13; v_call: TRBV4-3; cdr3_aa: ASSLSGGHSYEQY
j_call: TRBJ2-6; cdr3_length: 15; v_call: TRBV4-1; cdr3_aa: ASSQVSGPTGANVLT
j_call: TRBJ1-3; cdr3_length: 11; v_call: TRBV6-6; cdr3_aa: ASIQGTGNTIY
j_call: TRBJ1-1; cdr3_length: 17; v_call: TRBV4-3; cdr3_aa: ASSQGWTNRRVANTEAF
j_call: TRBJ1-1; cdr3_length: 13; v_call: TRBV25-1; cdr3_aa: ASSEWGQGYTEAF
j_call: TRBJ2-3; cdr3_length: 11; v_call: TRBV7-2; cdr3_aa: ASSSGMTNTQY
j_call: TRBJ1-2; cdr3_length: 11; v_call: TRBV11-2; cdr3_aa: ASSLADMYGYT
j_call: TRBJ1-5; cdr3_length: 11; v_call: TRBV19; cdr3_aa: ASSPTGFQPQH
j_call: TRBJ1-1; cdr3_length: 12; v_call: TRBV7-2; cdr3_aa: ASSLGAGNTEAF
j_call: TRBJ2-5; cdr3_length: 12; v_call: TRBV5-1; cdr3_aa: ASSSLAGDLTQY
j_call: TRBJ1-2; cdr3_length: 11; v_call: TRBV23-1; cdr3_aa: ASRLQGRHGYT
j_call: TRBJ1-6; cdr3_length: 12; v_call: TRBV25-1; cdr3_aa: ASSEGFGSSPLH
j_call: TRBJ2-3; cdr3_length: 13; v_call: TRBV7-9; cdr3_aa: ASSGTSGTTDTQY
j_call: TRBJ2-3; cdr3_length: 15; v_call: TRBV5-4; cdr3_aa: ASSLALSGGPTDTQY
j_call: TRBJ2-1; cdr3_length: 13; v_call: TRBV7-2; cdr3_aa: ASSTSGSGYNEQF
j_call: TRBJ1-1; cdr3_length: 12; v_call: TRBV10-3; cdr3_aa: AINSGAQNTEAF
j_call: TRBJ2-1; cdr3_length: 10; v_call: TRBV14; cdr3_aa: ASSLGYNEQF
j_call: TRBJ1-2; cdr3_length: 11; v_call: TRBV6-1; cdr3_aa: ASRATGNYGYT
j_call: TRBJ1-5; cdr3_length: 13; v_call: TRBV19; cdr3_aa: ASSLGTGNNQPQH
j_call: TRBJ2-3; cdr3_length: 13; v_call: TRBV9; cdr3_aa: ASSVDGVSTDTQY
j_call: TRBJ2-7; cdr3_length: 13; v_call: TRBV18; cdr3_aa: ASSPSDRNSYEQY
j_call: TRBJ1-3; cdr3_length: 11; v_call: TRBV27; cdr3_aa: ASSFPSGNTIY
j_call: TRBJ2-7; cdr3_length: 12; v_call: TRBV27; cdr3_aa: ASSFRDRGGEQY
j_call: TRBJ2-3; cdr3_length: 11; v_call: TRBV11-3; cdr3_aa: ASSLGGTDTQY
j_call: TRBJ2-5; cdr3_length: 9; v_call: TRBV20-1; cdr3_aa: SATGKETQY
j_call: TRBJ2-1; cdr3_length: 11; v_call: TRBV7-7; cdr3_aa: ASSHTGLTEQF
j_call: TRBJ2-1; cdr3_length: 14; v_call: TRBV27; cdr3_aa: ASSDRGANSYNEQF
j_call: TRBJ2-1; cdr3_length: 13; v_call: TRBV19; cdr3_aa: ASSRTLSSYNEQF
j_call: TRBJ2-3; cdr3_length: 15; v_call: TRBV9; cdr3_aa: ASSVTTSLLIADTQY
j_call: TRBJ2-1; cdr3_length: 11; v_call: TRBV5-1; cdr3_aa: ASSDTLGDEQF
j_call: TRBJ1-1; cdr3_length: 12; v_call: TRBV18; cdr3_aa: ASSPRGGGTEAF
j_call: TRBJ2-1; cdr3_length: 11; v_call: TRBV11-3; cdr3_aa: ASSLDRGTPQF
j_call: TRBJ2-2; cdr3_length: 16; v_call: TRBV4-3; cdr3_aa: ASSQEPGTGPNTGELF
j_call: TRBJ2-5; cdr3_length: 11; v_call: TRBV7-2; cdr3_aa: ASSYGTGGTQY